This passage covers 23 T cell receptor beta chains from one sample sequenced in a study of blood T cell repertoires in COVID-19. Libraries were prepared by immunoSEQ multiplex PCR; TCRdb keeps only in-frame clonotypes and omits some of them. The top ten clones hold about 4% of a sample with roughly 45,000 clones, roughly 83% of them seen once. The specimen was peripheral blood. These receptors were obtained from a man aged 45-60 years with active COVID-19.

The CDR3: CASSKTGTYYNEQFF. The CDR3 nucleotides read TGTGCCAGCAGCAAAACCGGGACTTACTACAATGAGCAGTTCTTC. This chain uses TRBV7-2 with TRBJ2-1; a possible D gene is TRBD2 (6 bases). This CDR3 is built from 15 residues. Germline V lookup: CDR1 SGHTA, CDR2 FQGNSA. V lost 5 bases and J lost 3, with 14 bases in between.

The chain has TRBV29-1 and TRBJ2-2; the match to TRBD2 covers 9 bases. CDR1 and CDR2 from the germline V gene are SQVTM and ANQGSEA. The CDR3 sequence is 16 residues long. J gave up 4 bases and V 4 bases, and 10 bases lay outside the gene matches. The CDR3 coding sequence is TGCAGCGTTGGTCGTAGCGGGGGTTCTCCCACCGGGGAGCTGTTTTTT. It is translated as CSVGRSGGSPTGELFF.

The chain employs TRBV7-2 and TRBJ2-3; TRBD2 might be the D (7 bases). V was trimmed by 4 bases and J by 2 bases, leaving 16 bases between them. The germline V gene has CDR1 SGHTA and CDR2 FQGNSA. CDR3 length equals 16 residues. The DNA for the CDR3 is TGTGCCAGCAGCTCCCAATTCGGGGGGCTCACAGATACGCAGTATTTT. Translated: CASSSQFGGLTDTQYF.

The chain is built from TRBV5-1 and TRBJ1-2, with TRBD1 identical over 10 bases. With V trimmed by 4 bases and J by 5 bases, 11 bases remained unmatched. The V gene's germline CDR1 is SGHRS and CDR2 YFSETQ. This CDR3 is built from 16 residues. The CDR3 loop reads CASSPKGGTGVYGYTF. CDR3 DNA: TGCGCCAGCAGCCCGAAAGGCGGGACAGGGGTTTATGGCTACACCTTC.

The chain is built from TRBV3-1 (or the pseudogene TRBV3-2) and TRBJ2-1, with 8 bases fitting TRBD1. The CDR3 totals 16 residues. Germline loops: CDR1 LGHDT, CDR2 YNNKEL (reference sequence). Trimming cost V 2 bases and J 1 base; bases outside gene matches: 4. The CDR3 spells CASSQHRGRSYNEQFF. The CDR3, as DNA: TGTGCCAGCAGCCAACACAGGGGGAGATCCTACAATGAGCAGTTCTTC.

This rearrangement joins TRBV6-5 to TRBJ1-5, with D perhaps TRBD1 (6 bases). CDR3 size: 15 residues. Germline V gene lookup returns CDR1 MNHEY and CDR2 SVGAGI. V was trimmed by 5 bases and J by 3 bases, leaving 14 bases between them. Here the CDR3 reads CASSNFRGSNQPQHF. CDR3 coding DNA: TGTGCCAGCAGTAATTTCAGGGGTTCCAATCAGCCCCAGCATTTT.

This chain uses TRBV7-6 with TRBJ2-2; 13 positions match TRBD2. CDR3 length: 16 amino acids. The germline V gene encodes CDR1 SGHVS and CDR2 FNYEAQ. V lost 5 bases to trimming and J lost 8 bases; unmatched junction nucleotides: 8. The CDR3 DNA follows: TGTGCCAGCAGCCGAGGACTAGCGGGGGTATCGGGGGAGCTGTTTTTT. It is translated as CASSRGLAGVSGELFF.

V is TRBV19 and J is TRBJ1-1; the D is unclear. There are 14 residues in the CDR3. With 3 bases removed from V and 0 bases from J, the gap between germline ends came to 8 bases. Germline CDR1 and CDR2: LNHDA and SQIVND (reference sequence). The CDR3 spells CASSIREMNTEAFF. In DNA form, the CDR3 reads TGTGCCAGTAGTATTAGGGAGATGAACACTGAAGCTTTCTTT. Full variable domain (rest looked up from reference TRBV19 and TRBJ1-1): DGGITQSPKYLFRKEGQNVTLSCEQNLNHDAMYWYRQDPGQGLRLIYYSQIVNDFQKGDIAEGYSVSREKKESFPLTVTSAQKNPTAFYLCASSIREMNTEAFFGQGTRLTVV.

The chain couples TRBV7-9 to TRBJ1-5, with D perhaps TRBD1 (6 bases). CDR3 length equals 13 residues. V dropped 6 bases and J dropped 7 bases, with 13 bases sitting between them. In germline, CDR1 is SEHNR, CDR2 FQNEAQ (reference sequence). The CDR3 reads CASSVQGRQPQHF. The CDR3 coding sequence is TGTGCCAGCAGTGTACAGGGACGACAGCCCCAGCATTTT.

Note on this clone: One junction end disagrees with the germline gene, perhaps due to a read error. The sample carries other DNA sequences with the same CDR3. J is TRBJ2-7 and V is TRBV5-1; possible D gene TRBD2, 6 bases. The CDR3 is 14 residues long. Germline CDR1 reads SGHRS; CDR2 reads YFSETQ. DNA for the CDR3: TGCGCTAGCAGCTTGGGAGGACTGACCTACGAGCAGTACTTC. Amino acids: CASSLGGLTYEQYF. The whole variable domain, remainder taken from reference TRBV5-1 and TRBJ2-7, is KAGVTQTPRYLIKTRGQQVTLSCSPISGHRSVSWYQQTPGQGLQFLFEYFSETQRNKGNFPGRFSGRQFSNSRSEMNVSTLELGDSALYLCASSLGGLTYEQYFGPGTRLTVT.

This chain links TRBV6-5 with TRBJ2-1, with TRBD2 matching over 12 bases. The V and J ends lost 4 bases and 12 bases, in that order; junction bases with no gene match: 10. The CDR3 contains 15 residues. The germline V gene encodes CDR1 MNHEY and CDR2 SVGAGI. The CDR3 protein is CASSFGLAGPRGQFF. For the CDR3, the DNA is TGTGCCAGCAGTTTCGGACTAGCGGGGCCGCGAGGGCAGTTCTTC.

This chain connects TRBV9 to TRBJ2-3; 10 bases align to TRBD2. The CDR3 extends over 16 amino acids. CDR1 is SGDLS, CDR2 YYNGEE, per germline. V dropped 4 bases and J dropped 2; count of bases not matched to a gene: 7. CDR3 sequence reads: CASSPLAGAYTDTQYF. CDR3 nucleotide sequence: TGTGCCAGCAGCCCTCTAGCGGGGGCCTACACAGATACGCAGTATTTT.

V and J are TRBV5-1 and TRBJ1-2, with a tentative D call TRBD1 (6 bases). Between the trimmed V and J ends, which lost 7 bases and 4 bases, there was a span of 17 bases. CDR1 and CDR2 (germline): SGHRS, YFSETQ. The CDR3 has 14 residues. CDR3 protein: CASGFRDITYGYTF. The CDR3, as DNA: TGCGCCAGCGGATTCCGGGACATCACCTATGGCTACACCTTC.

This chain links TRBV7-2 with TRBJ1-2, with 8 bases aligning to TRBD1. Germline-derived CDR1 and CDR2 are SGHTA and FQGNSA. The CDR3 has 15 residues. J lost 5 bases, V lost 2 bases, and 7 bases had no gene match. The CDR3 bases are TGTGCCAGCAGCTTATATCAGGGGGCAAAGTATGGCTACACCTTC. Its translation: CASSLYQGAKYGYTF.

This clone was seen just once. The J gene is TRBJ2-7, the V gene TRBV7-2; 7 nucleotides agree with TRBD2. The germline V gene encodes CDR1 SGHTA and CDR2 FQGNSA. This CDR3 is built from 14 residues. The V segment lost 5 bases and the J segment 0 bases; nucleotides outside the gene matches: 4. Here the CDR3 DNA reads TGTGCCAGCAGCGGCGGGGGAGACTCCTACGAGCAGTACTTC. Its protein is CASSGGGDSYEQYF.

CDR3 nucleotide sequence: TGTGCCAGCAGCTTAGCGGGACAGGGGAGTTCACCCCTCCACTTT. It specifies CASSLAGQGSSPLHF. The V gene is TRBV7-8, the J gene TRBJ1-6; TRBD1 matches 10 bases. The CDR3 covers 15 residues. J was trimmed by 9 bases and V by 0 bases; bases with no gene match: 2. From germline, CDR1 is SGHVS and CDR2 FQNEAQ.

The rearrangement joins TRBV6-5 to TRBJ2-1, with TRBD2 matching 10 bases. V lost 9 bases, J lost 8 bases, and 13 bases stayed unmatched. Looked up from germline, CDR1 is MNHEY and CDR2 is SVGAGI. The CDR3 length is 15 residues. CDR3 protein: CASQAIAGGFDEQFF. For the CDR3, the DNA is TGTGCCAGTCAAGCAATAGCGGGGGGCTTCGATGAGCAGTTCTTC.

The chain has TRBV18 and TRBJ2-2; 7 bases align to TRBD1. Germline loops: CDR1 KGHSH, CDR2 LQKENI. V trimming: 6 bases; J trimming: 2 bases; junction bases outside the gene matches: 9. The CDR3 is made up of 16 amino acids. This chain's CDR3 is CASSPPGTVNTGELFF. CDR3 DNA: TGTGCCAGCTCTCCGCCTGGGACAGTTAACACCGGGGAGCTGTTTTTT.

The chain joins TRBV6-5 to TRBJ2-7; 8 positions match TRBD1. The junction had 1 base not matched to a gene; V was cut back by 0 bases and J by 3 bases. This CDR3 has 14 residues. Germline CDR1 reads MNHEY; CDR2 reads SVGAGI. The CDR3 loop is CASSYSTGVYEQYF. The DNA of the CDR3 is TGTGCCAGCAGTTACTCGACAGGGGTCTACGAGCAGTACTTC.

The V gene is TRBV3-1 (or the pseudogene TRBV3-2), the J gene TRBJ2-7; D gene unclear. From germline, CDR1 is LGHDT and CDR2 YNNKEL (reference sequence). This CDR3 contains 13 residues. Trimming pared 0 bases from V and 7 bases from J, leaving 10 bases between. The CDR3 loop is CASSQDSLSEQYF. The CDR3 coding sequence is TGTGCCAGCAGCCAAGATTCTCTTTCTGAGCAGTACTTC.

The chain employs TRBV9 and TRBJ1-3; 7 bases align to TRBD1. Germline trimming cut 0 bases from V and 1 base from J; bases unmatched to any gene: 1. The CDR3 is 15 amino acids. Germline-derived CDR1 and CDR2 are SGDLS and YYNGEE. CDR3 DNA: TGTGCCAGCAGCGTAGGACAGGGATCTGGAAACACCATATATTTT. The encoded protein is CASSVGQGSGNTIYF.

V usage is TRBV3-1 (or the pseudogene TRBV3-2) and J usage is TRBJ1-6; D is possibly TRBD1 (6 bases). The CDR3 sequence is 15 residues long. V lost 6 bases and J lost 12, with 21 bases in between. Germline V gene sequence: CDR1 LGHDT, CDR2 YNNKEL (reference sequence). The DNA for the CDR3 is TGTGCCAGCAGTTTTACAGGGACATTAATTCAACCCCTCCACTTT. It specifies CASSFTGTLIQPLHF.

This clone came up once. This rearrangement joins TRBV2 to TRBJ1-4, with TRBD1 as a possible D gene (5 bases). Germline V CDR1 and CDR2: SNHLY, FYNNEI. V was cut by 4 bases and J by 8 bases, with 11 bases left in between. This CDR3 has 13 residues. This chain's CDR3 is CASSGDLREKLFF. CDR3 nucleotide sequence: TGTGCCAGCAGTGGGGACTTACGGGAAAAACTGTTTTTT. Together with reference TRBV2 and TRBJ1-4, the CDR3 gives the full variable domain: EPEVTQTPSHQVTQMGQEVILRCVPISNHLYFYWYRQILGQKVEFLVSFYNNEISEKSEIFDDQFSVERPDGSNFTLKIRSTKLEDSAMYFCASSGDLREKLFFGSGTQLSVL.